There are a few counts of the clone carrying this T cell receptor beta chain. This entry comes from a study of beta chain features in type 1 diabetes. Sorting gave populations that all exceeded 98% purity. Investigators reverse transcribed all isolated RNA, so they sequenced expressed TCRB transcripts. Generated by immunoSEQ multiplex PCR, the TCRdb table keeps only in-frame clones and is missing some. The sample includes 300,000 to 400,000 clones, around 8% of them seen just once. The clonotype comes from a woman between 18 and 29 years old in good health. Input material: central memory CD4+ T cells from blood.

CDR3: CASSLSLEQFF. CDR3 DNA sequence: TGTGCCAGCAGCTTGTCACTTGAGCAGTTCTTC. J is TRBJ2-1 and V is TRBV5-6; D is uncertain. Between the trimmed V and J ends, which lost 1 base and 9 bases, there was a span of 5 bases. CDR1 is SGHDT, CDR2 YYEEEE, per germline. The CDR3 spans 11 residues.